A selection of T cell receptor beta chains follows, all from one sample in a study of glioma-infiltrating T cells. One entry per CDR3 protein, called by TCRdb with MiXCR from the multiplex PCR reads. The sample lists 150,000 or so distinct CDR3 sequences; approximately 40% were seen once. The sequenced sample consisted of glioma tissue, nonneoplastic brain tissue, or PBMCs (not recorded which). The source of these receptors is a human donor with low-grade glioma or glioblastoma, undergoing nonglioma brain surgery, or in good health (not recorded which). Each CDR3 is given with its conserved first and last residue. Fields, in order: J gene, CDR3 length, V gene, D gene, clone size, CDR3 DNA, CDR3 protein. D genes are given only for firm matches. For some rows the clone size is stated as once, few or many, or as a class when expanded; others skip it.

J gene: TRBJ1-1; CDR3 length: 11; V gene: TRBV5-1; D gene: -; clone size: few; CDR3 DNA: TGCGCCAGCAGCTTTGACAGTGAAGCTTTCTTT; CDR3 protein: CASSFDSEAFF
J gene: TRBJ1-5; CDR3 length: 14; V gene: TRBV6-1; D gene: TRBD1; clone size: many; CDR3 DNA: TGTGCCAGCAGCCTTGGACAGGGCAATCAGCCCCAGCATTTT; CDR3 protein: CASSLGQGNQPQHF
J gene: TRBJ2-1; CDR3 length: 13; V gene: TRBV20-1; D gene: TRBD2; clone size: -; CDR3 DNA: TGCGCTACAGGAGCGGGGGGTCCCAATGAGCAGTTCTTC; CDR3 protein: CATGAGGPNEQFF
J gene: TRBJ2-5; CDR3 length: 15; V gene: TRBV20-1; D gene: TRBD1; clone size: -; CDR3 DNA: TGCAGTGCACCTAGTCAGGGGGCCTTCCAAGAGACCCAGTACTTC; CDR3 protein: CSAPSQGAFQETQYF
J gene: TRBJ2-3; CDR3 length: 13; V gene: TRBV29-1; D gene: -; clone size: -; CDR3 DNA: TGCAGCGTTCGCGCGGACTATACAGATACGCAGTATTTT; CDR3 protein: CSVRADYTDTQYF
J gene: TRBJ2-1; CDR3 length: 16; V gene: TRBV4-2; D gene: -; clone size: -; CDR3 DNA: TGTGCCAGCAGCCAGGACGTGGTGGGCTCCTACAATGAGCAGTTCTTC; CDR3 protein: CASSQDVVGSYNEQFF
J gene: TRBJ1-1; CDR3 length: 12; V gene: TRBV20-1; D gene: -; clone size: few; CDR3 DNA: TGCAGTGTCCCAGCGTCGAACACTGAAGCTTTCTTT; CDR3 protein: CSVPASNTEAFF
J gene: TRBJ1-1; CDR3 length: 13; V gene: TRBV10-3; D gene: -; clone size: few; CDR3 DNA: TGTGCCATCACCGTGGACGAGAACACTGAAGCTTTCTTT; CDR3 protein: CAITVDENTEAFF
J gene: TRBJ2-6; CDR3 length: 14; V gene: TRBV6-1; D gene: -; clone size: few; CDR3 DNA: TGTGCCAGTAAACATTACTCTGGGGCCAACGTCCTGACTTTC; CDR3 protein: CASKHYSGANVLTF
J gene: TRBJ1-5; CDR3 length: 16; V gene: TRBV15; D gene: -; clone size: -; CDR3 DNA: TGTGCCACCAGCAGAGTGGGGCGGGGGATCAATCAGCCCCAGCATTTT; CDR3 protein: CATSRVGRGINQPQHF
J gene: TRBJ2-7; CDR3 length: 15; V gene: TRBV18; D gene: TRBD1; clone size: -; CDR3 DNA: TGTGCCAGCTCACGGGACAGGGGCGATCTCTACGAGCAGTACTTC; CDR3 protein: CASSRDRGDLYEQYF
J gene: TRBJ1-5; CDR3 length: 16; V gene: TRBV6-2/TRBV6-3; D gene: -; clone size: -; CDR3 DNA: TGTGCCAGCAGTTACGGGAGACAGGAGATCAATCAGCCCCAGCATTTT; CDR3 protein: CASSYGRQEINQPQHF
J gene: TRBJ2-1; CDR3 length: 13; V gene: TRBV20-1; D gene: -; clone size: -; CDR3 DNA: TGCAGTGCTAGAGATCGGGGGTTCAATGAGCAGTTCTTC; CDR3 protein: CSARDRGFNEQFF
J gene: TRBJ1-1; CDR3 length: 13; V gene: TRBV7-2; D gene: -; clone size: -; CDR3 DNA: TGTGCCAGCAGCTTAAGGTTCTACACTGAAGCTTTCTTT; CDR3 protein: CASSLRFYTEAFF
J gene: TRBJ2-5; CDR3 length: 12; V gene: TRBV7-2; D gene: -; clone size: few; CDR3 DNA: TGTGCCAGCAGCTTAAGTTGGGAGACCCAGTACTTC; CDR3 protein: CASSLSWETQYF
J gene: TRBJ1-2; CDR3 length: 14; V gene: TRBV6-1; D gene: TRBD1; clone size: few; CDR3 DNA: TGTGCCATCAGTGATCATGACAGGGGGTATGGCTACACCTTC; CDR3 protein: CAISDHDRGYGYTF
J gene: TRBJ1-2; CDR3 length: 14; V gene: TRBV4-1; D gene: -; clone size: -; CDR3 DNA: TGCGCCAGCAGCCAAGTCGCACAGGGCTATGGCTACACCTTC; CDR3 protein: CASSQVAQGYGYTF
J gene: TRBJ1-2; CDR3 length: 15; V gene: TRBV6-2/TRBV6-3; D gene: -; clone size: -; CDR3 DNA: TGTGCCAGCAGTTACGGTCCGGGGGCCACGGTGGGCTACACCTTC; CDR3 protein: CASSYGPGATVGYTF
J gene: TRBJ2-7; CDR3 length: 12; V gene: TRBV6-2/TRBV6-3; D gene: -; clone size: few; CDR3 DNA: TGTGCCAGCAGCTCGGAGGGCTACGAGCAGTACTTC; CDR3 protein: CASSSEGYEQYF
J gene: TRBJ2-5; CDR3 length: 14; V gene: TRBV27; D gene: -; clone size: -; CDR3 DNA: TGTGCCAGCAGTTTAAGACTCGGGTCCGACGGGCAGTACTTC; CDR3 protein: CASSLRLGSDGQYF
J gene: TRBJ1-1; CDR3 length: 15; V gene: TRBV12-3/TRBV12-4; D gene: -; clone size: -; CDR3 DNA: TGTGCCAGCAGTTTAGCAAAAGGCCCAGGGGCTGAAGCTTTCTTT; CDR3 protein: CASSLAKGPGAEAFF
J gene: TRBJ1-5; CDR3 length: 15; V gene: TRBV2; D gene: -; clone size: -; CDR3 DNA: TGTGCCAGCACCCGGGACAACCAGGGCAATCAGCCCCAGCATTTT; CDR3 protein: CASTRDNQGNQPQHF
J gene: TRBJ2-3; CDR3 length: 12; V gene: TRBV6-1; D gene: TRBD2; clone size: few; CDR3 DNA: TGTGCCAGTAGGACTAGCGGGGATACGCAGTATTTT; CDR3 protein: CASRTSGDTQYF
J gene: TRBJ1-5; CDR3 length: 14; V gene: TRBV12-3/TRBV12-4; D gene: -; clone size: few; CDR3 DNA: TGTGCCAGCAGTCGATCCGGTCGGAATCAGCCCCAGCATTTT; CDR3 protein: CASSRSGRNQPQHF
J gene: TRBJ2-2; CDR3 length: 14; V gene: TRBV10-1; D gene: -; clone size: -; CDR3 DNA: TGCGCCAGCAGTGCCGGGGGCGGGACCGGGGAGCTGTTTTTT; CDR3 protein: CASSAGGGTGELFF
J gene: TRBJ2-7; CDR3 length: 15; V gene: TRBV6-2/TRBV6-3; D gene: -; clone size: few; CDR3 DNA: TGTGCCAGCAGCAACCGGAGGCAGACCAACTACGAGCAGTACTTC; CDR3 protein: CASSNRRQTNYEQYF
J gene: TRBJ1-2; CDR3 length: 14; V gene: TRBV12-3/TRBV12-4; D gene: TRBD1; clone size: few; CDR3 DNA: TGTGCCAGCAGCAGACAGGGGAAAGACTATGGCTACACCTTC; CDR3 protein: CASSRQGKDYGYTF
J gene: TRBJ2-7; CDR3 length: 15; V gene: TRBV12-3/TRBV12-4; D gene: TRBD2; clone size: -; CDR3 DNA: TGTGCCAGCAGTTCTGAACTAGCGGGAGTGTGGGATCAGTACTTC; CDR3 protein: CASSSELAGVWDQYF
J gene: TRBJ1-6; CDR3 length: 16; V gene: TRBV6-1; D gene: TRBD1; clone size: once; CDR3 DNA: TGTGCCAGCAGCCTCGCCCGGGACAGCTTAAATTCACCCCTCCACTTT; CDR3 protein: CASSLARDSLNSPLHF
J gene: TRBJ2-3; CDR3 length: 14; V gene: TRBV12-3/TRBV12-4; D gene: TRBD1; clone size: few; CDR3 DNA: TGTGCCAGCAGCTCGACAGGGTTTGCAGATACGCAGTATTTT; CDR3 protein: CASSSTGFADTQYF
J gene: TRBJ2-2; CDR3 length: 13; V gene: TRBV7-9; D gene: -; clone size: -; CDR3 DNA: TGTGCCCGCAGCTTAGCGCATTCCGGGGAGCTGTTTTTT; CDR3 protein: CARSLAHSGELFF
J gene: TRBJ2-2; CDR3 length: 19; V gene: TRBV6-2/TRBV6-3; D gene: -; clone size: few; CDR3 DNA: TGTGCCAGCAGTTACTCGAAGGGAGGAATCGGACTTCTCACCGGGGAGCTGTTTTTT; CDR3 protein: CASSYSKGGIGLLTGELFF
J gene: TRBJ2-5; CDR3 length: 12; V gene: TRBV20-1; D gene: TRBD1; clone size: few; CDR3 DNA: TGCAGTGCTCATACAGGGGGGGAGACCCAGTACTTC; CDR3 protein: CSAHTGGETQYF
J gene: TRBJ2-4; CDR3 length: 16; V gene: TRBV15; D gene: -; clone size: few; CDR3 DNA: TGTGCCACCAGCAGAGGACTCGTGGACACGGGAAACATTCAGTACTTC; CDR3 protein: CATSRGLVDTGNIQYF
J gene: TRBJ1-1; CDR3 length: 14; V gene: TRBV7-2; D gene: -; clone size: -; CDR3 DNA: TGTGCCAGCAGCTTAGCGGTCAGGAACACTGAAGCTTTCTTT; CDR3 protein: CASSLAVRNTEAFF
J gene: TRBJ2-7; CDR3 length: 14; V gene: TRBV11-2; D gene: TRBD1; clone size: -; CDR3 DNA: TGTGCCAGCAGCTCAGTGGGGACAGGGATCGAGCAGTACTTC; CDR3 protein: CASSSVGTGIEQYF
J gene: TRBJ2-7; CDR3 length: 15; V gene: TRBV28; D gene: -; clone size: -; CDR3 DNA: TGTGCCAGCAGGGCCGCGGGCAGGGATGGCTACGAGCAGTACTTC; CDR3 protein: CASRAAGRDGYEQYF
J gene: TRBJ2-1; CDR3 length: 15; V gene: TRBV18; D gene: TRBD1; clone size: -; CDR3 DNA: TGTGCCAGCTCACCACCGGGGACAGAGATCAATGAGCAGTTCTTC; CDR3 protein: CASSPPGTEINEQFF
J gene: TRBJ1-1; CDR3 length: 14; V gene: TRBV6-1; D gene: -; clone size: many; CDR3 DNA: TGTGCCAGCAGTGATTCTGGGGGATGGACTGAAGCTTTCTTT; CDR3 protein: CASSDSGGWTEAFF
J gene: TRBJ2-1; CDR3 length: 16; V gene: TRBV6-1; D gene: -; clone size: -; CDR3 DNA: TGTGCCAACAGTAGGACGCAGGGTTGGTCCTACAATGAGCAGTTCTTC; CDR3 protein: CANSRTQGWSYNEQFF
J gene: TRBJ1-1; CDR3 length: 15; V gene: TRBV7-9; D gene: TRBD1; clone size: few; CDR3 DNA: TGTGCCAGCAGCCACCGACAGGGGGCATGGACTGAAGCTTTCTTT; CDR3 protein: CASSHRQGAWTEAFF
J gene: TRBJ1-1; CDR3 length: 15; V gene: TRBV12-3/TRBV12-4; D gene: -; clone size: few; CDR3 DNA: TGTGCCAGCAGTTTAGGTGGAGGGATCTCCACTGAAGCTTTCTTT; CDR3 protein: CASSLGGGISTEAFF
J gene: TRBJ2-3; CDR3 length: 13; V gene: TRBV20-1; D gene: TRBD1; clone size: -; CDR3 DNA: TGCAGTGCAGAACAGGGGGCCACAGATACGCAGTATTTT; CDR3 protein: CSAEQGATDTQYF
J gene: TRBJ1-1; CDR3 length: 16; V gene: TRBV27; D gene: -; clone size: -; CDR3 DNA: TGTGCCAGCAGGGCTAACGGTCCCGCCCGGAACACTGAAGCTTTCTTT; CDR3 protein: CASRANGPARNTEAFF
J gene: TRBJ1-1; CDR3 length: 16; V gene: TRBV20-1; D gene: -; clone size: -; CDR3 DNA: TGCAGTGCTAGGTTCCGGGGAACTCGGGGATGGACTGAAGATTTCTTT; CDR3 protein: CSARFRGTRGWTEDFF
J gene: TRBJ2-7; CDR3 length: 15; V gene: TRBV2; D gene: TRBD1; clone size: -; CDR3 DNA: TGTGCCAGCAGCGATAACCGGGACAGCCCCTACGAGCAGTACTTC; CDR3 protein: CASSDNRDSPYEQYF